Listed here is a single TCR beta chain. Its antigen is undetermined. Libraries were prepared by immunoSEQ multiplex PCR; TCRdb keeps only in-frame clonotypes and omits some of them. The sample lists over 200,000 clones, 85% to 90% occurring once. CDR3 length: 15 residues. V lost 5 bases to trimming and J lost 0 bases, with 11 bases between them. CDR1 and CDR2 (germline): SNHLY, FYNNEI. These data originate in a study of cytomegalovirus exposure and HLA in healthy donors. Whole-study context: A subsequent analysis stated that the 100 to 150 validation repertoires were run on the same platform as the roughly 670 first-cohort repertoires.

Study-wide findings and caveats: In a later analysis, first-cohort TCR clusters were found to tend to co-occur in the 100 to 150 validation repertoires. The investigators catalogued 150 to 200 TCR beta chains as cytomegalovirus-associated. In vitro checks showed that a few CMV-associated chains really do target CMV antigens.

This chain links TRBV2 with TRBJ2-1; D is unresolved. This receptor was taken from a woman aged 18-29 years in good health and CMV-seronegative. Sequenced material: PBMCs. CDR3 sequence: CASSPTANSYNEQFF. CDR3 DNA sequence: TGTGCCAGCAGTCCGACTGCTAACTCCTACAATGAGCAGTTCTTC.